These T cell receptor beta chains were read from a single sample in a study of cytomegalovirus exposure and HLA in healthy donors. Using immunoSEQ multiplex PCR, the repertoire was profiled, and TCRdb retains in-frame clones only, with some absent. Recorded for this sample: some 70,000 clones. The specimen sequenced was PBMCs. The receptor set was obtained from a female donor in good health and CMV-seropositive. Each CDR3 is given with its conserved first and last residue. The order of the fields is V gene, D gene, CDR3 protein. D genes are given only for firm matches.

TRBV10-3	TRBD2	CASRGEGRSYEQYF
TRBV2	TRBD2	CASSEYGTSGSSYEQYF
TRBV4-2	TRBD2	CASSQVLGLAGGPKYEQYF
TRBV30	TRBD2	CAWSTSGRGPYTDTQYF
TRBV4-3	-	CASSQGLYDTQYF
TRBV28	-	CASNPSGGNQPQHF
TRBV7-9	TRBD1	CASSHGTGPSYNSPLHF
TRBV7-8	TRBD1	CASSRNRGLSGNTIYF
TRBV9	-	CASTLTGSGESNEQFF
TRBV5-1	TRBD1	CASSTGQGGKETQYF
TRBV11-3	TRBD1	CASSLRTGPTYEQYF
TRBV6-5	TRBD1	CASSYALAQGREKLFF
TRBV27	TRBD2	CASSFLAGAEQFF
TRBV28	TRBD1	CASSAWGRGQGNQPQHF
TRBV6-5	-	CASSQTRQVGEQYF
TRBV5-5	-	CASSLTQANYGYTF
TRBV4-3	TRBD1	CASSQDLTKGAGDGYTF
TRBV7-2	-	CASSQKLAGEQYF
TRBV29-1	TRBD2	CSVEARWGGEQYF
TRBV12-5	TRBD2	CASGPGTSGFRDEQFF
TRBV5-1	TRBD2	CASSPGLAVLSSYNEQFF
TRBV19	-	CASSIGGQNTEAFF
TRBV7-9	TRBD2	CASSLAGIKRGAAGTQYF
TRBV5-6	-	CASSLSGVRTEAFF
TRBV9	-	CASSVGGVGGTETQYF
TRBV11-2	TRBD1	CASSFRGWTGELFF
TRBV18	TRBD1	CASSPAGGGGQPQHF